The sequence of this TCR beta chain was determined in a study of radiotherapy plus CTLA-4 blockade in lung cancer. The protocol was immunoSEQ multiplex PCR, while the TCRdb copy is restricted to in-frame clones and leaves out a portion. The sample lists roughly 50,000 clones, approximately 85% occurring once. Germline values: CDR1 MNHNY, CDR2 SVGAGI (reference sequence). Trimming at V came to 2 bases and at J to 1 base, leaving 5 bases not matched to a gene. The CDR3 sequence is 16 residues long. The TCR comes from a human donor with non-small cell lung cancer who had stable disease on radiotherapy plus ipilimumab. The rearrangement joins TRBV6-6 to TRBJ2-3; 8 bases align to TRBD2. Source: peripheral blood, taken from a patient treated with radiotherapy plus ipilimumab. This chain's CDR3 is CASSYTGLAGTDTQYF. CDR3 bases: TGTGCCAGCAGTTACACCGGACTAGCAGGCACAGATACGCAGTATTTT.